This T cell receptor beta chain emerged from a study of blood T cell repertoires in COVID-19. The CDR3 is made up of 12 amino acids. Germline V gene lookup returns CDR1 ENHRY and CDR2 SYGVKD. The germline V and J ends were trimmed by 6 bases and 5 bases, with 10 bases remaining between them. Repertoires were generated with immunoSEQ multiplex PCR, while TCRdb's copy carries only in-frame clones and drops some. The sample holds tens of thousands of clones, around 81% seen once. The receptor comes from a man between 60 and 75 years old with acute or convalescent COVID-19. The sequencing input was peripheral blood. The gene calls are TRBV10-3 and TRBJ1-1; D is perhaps TRBD1 (6 bases). CDR3 region: CAIRHRETEAFF. CDR3 in DNA: TGTGCCATCAGACACAGGGAGACTGAAGCTTTCTTT.